These 27 T cell receptor beta chains came from one sample sequenced in a study of human T cells and chemical hapten exposure. Time point meaning: patch test 1, 2 weeks after DPC sensitization. Indicated treatment: therapeutic diphenylcyclopropenone sensitization with weekly scalp DPC. The starting material, unfractionated whole blood, was used for total RNA extraction. TCRdb reanalysed the RACE reads using MiXCR and keeps one entry per CDR3 protein. Of around 34,000 distinct CDR3 sequences detected, approximately 6.3% appear once; the ten largest clones hold 8% to 9.5%. Material: whole blood, obtained in connection with sensitization to the hapten diphenylcyclopropenone (DPC). These receptors all come from a woman between 25 and 40 years old with alopecia areata. Some clones in this sample may be carry-over from other donors' samples.

This clonotype came up a few times. The chain combines TRBV25-1 with TRBJ1-1; 8 positions match TRBD1. Germline CDR1 reads MGHDK; CDR2 reads SYGVNS. The length of the CDR3 is 14 residues. The trim removed 6 bases at V and 4 bases at J, leaving 7 bases unmatched. The CDR3 DNA is TGTGCCAGCAGGAGGGGACAGGCGGGCACTGAAGCTTTCTTT. Translated, it gives CASRRGQAGTEAFF. Full variable domain (outside the CDR3, taken from reference TRBV25-1 and TRBJ1-1): EADIYQTPRYLVIGTGKKITLECSQTMGHDKMYWYQQDPGMELHLIHYSYGVNSTEKGDLSSESTVSRIRTEHFPLTLESARPSHTSQYLCASRRGQAGTEAFFGQGTRLTVV.

This clonotype was observed at least ten times. Germline is not matched at one junction end, which may reflect a read error. The V and J genes are TRBV5-1 and TRBJ1-1; D is unclear. This CDR3 has 13 residues. The V gene's germline CDR1 is SGHRS and CDR2 YFSETQ. CDR3 region: CASSWTVNNEAFF. The CDR3 region has the DNA TGCGCCAGCAGCTGGACGGTTAACAATGAAGCTTTCTTT.

This clonotype was counted at least ten times. The chain has TRBV6-2 or TRBV6-3 and TRBJ1-2; tentatively, D is TRBD1 (5 bases). V was clipped by 6 bases and J by 6 bases, with 20 bases between them. Germline V gene lookup returns CDR1 MNHEY and CDR2 SVGEGT. The CDR3 loop spans 15 amino acids. In nucleotides, the CDR3 is TGTGCCAGCAGACCCTGGGACGGAGGGGTCGATGGCTACACCTTC. Protein product: CASRPWDGGVDGYTF.

The chain uses TRBV29-1 and TRBJ1-1, with D tentatively TRBD1 (6 bases). The V gene's germline CDR1 is SQVTM and CDR2 ANQGSEA. The CDR3 is 12 amino acids. V was pared by 4 bases and J by 10 bases, with 16 bases between. The CDR3 sequence: CSVVGASVRAFF. DNA for the CDR3: TGCAGCGTTGTGGGGGCCTCTGTGAGAGCTTTCTTT.

A few counts support this clonotype. This rearrangement joins TRBV14 to TRBJ2-2, with D perhaps matching TRBD1 (6 bases). Germline CDR1 reads SGHDN; CDR2 reads FVKESK. This CDR3 is 15 amino acids long. V was shortened by 2 bases and J by 5 bases, with 12 bases between the two germline ends. The CDR3 DNA sequence: TGTGCCAGCAGCCAACCGACAGGTCGGACCGGGGAGCTGTTTTTT. Translation gives CASSQPTGRTGELFF.

The chain links TRBV3-1 to TRBJ2-1; D gene unclear. Germline CDR1 is LGHDT and CDR2 is YNNKEL (reference sequence). The CDR3 covers 11 residues. The germline V and J ends were trimmed by 0 bases and 10 bases, with 4 bases remaining between them. CDR3 region: CASSQDKEQFF. The CDR3 nucleotides are TGTGCCAGCAGCCAAGATAAAGAGCAGTTCTTC.

This sequence joins TRBV6-5 and TRBJ2-7; TRBD2 is a possible D gene (5 bases). Per the germline V gene, CDR1 is MNHEY and CDR2 is SVGAGI. The CDR3 is 15 amino acids. V was clipped by 6 bases and J by 2 bases, with 17 bases between them. The chain's CDR3 is CASSLGSVGPYEQYF. As DNA, the CDR3 is TGTGCCAGCAGCCTCGGTAGCGTGGGCCCCTACGAGCAGTACTTC.

This clonotype was counted ten times or more. This chain joins TRBV18 and TRBJ2-7, with TRBD2 matching 8 bases. Germline CDR1 reads KGHSH; CDR2 reads LQKENI. The CDR3 has 14 residues. V shed 8 bases and J 4 bases; nucleotides not matched to a gene: 10. The CDR3 DNA reads TGTGCCAGCGGCGGGAGGCAGGGGACTTACGAGCAGTACTTC. Translating it yields CASGGRQGTYEQYF.

This clonotype occurred a few times. The chain recombines TRBV14 with TRBJ2-7; D is ambiguous. V lost 1 base to trimming and J lost 6 bases, with 10 bases between them. This CDR3 spans 13 amino acids. Germline V lookup: CDR1 SGHDN, CDR2 FVKESK. Here the CDR3 reads CASSQVHSFEQYF. In nucleotides, the CDR3 is TGTGCCAGCAGCCAAGTGCACAGTTTCGAGCAGTACTTC.

Many counts were recorded for this clonotype. The genes are TRBV20-1 and TRBJ2-1, with 8 bases that match TRBD2. Germline CDR1 is DFQATT and CDR2 is SNEGSKA (reference sequence). The CDR3 has 16 residues. After removal of 6 bases from V and 2 bases from J, the junction contained 12 bases not matched to a gene. The chain's CDR3 is CSAELADYKTYNEQFF. The DNA of the CDR3 is TGCAGTGCCGAACTAGCGGACTATAAAACCTACAATGAGCAGTTCTTC.

This clonotype was detected a few times. This sequence joins TRBV12-3 or TRBV12-4 and TRBJ1-3; the D is unclear. The CDR3 extends over 13 amino acids. The V and J ends lost 3 bases and 7 bases respectively, with 10 bases between them. In DNA form, the CDR3 reads TGTGCCAGCAGTTTGGGCTATGTGAACACCATATATTTT. It specifies CASSLGYVNTIYF.

The rearrangement joins TRBV7-2 to TRBJ1-6; tentative D call: TRBD1 (5 bases). The CDR3 is made up of 14 amino acids. V was cut by 1 base and J by 10 bases, with 11 bases left in between. The germline V gene encodes CDR1 SGHTA and CDR2 FQGNSA. The CDR3 loop is CASSLVGGGSPLHF. The CDR3 nucleotides read TGTGCCAGCAGCTTAGTTGGGGGAGGATCACCCCTCCACTTT.

This clonotype showed up many times. The chain recombines TRBV5-1 with TRBJ2-3; 11 bases agree with TRBD2. Germline lookup yields CDR1 SGHRS and CDR2 YFSETQ. V was pared by 3 bases and J by 2 bases, with 5 bases of the junction left unmatched. The CDR3 contains 16 residues. The CDR3 DNA reads as TGCGCCAGCAGCTCGCGACTAGCGGGGACCACAGATACGCAGTATTTT. Amino acids: CASSSRLAGTTDTQYF.

In DNA, the CDR3 is TGCAGCGTAGAGAAACAGGGGGGCGAGCAGTACTTC. Translation gives CSVEKQGGEQYF. The rearrangement joins TRBV29-1 to TRBJ2-7, with 8 nucleotides matching TRBD1. Germline V lookup: CDR1 SQVTM, CDR2 ANQGSEA. The CDR3 consists of 12 residues. Trimming cost V 6 bases and J 6 bases; bases outside gene matches: 7.

This clonotype was counted many times. The chain couples TRBV12-3 or TRBV12-4 to TRBJ1-1; 7 nucleotides agree with TRBD1. V gave up 8 bases and J gave up 5 bases; unmatched junction bases: 5. CDR3 length equals 12 residues. The CDR3, as DNA: TGTGCCAGCGGACAGGATGGTACTGAAGCTTTCTTT. Amino acid sequence: CASGQDGTEAFF.

This clonotype was recorded at least ten times. CDR3 coding DNA: TGTGCCAGCAGCCTACTACAGATTAAAAAACTGTTTTTT. This encodes CASSLLQIKKLFF. V is TRBV3-1 and J is TRBJ1-4; no clear D gene. This CDR3 has 13 amino acids. The germline V gene has CDR1 LGHDT and CDR2 YNNKEL (reference sequence). Trimming shortened V by 4 bases and J by 9 bases, and 12 bases separated the two germline ends.

This clonotype was counted many times. This rearrangement joins TRBV20-1 to TRBJ2-3, with unresolved D. Germline lookup yields CDR1 DFQATT and CDR2 SNEGSKA (reference sequence). V lost 1 base and J lost 6, with 2 bases in between. The CDR3 covers 10 residues. The CDR3 region is CSARVDTQYF. CDR3 nucleotide sequence: TGCAGTGCTAGAGTGGATACGCAGTATTTT.

This clonotype was counted ten times or more. The chain employs TRBV28 and TRBJ1-3; tentative D call: TRBD1 (6 bases). The CDR3 consists of 15 residues. CDR1 and CDR2 (germline): MDHEN, SYDVKM. V dropped 8 bases and J dropped 0 bases, with 14 bases sitting between them. The CDR3 DNA reads TGTGCCAGCCAAGGGGGGGGCAGCTCTGGAAACACCATATATTTT. Translated: CASQGGGSSGNTIYF.

The gene calls are TRBV28 and TRBJ2-1; 8 positions agree with TRBD2. The germline gives CDR1 MDHEN, CDR2 SYDVKM. This CDR3 is 15 amino acids long. Unmatched junction bases numbered 3, after V lost 3 bases and J lost 2 bases. This CDR3 reads CASSFRGGTYNEQFF. CDR3 nucleotide sequence: TGTGCCAGCAGTTTTCGGGGGGGGACCTACAATGAGCAGTTCTTC. Drawing the rest from reference TRBV28 and TRBJ2-1, the complete variable domain is DVKVTQSSRYLVKRTGEKVFLECVQDMDHENMFWYRQDPGLGLRLIYFSYDVKMKEKGDIPEGYSVSREKKERFSLILESASTNQTSMYLCASSFRGGTYNEQFFGPGTRLTVL.

As regards this clonotype: The junction and the germline gene differ at one end; a read error may be behind it. The V call is TRBV6-2 or TRBV6-3, the J call TRBJ2-1; no clear D. The V gene's germline CDR1 is MNHEY and CDR2 SVGEGT. The CDR3 has 18 residues. CDR3: CASSYSVFSWAEYNEQLF. The CDR3 DNA reads as TGTGCCAGCAGTTACTCGGTTTTCTCGTGGGCAGAGTACAATGAGCAGCTCTTC.

Ten or more counts support this clonotype. The chain employs TRBV20-1 and TRBJ1-4, with unresolved D. The CDR3 has 12 residues. CDR1 and CDR2 (germline): DFQATT, SNEGSKA (reference sequence). The V and J ends lost 1 base and 6 bases respectively, with 6 bases between them. The CDR3 sequence: CSARVGDEKLFF. CDR3 nucleotides: TGCAGTGCTAGAGTTGGGGATGAAAAACTGTTTTTT.

In its sample, this clonotype was seen a few times. This chain connects TRBV7-2 to TRBJ2-7; D is possibly TRBD2 (5 bases). V was trimmed by 2 bases and J by 3 bases, leaving 11 bases between them. The CDR3 is made up of 14 amino acids. Per the germline V gene, CDR1 is SGHTA and CDR2 is FQGNSA. Here the CDR3 DNA reads TGTGCCAGCAGCTTAATCGGGGTGAACTACGAGCAGTACTTC. Its protein product is CASSLIGVNYEQYF.

At least ten counts were recorded for this clonotype. V and J are TRBV28 and TRBJ2-7; 7 bases align to TRBD2. The V segment lost 5 bases and the J segment 4 bases; nucleotides outside the gene matches: 11. CDR1 is MDHEN and CDR2 is SYDVKM in the germline V gene. This CDR3 is 15 amino acids long. The CDR3 nucleotides read TGTGCCAGCAGTCTCCCGACGGTGGGGGGGTACGAGCAGTACTTC. This gives the protein CASSLPTVGGYEQYF.

This clonotype was seen a handful of times. The chain recombines TRBV21-1 with TRBJ2-1; the table's D call, TRBD1, has no DNA check behind it. TRBV21-1 is classified as a pseudogene. CDR3 size: 12 residues. The CDR3 protein is CATGQGTDEQFF. CDR3 bases: TGTGCCACGGGACAGGGGACAGATGAGCAGTTCTTC.

The chain employs TRBV4-1 and TRBJ2-1; weak D call: TRBD2 (6 bases). V lost 0 bases and J 8 bases, leaving 14 bases between the germline ends. The CDR3 has 15 residues. CDR1 and CDR2 from the germline V gene are MGHRA and YSYEKL. CDR3 in amino acids: CASSQEGRLVDEQFF. CDR3 bases: TGCGCCAGCAGCCAAGAGGGTCGACTAGTAGATGAGCAGTTCTTC.

There are many counts of this clonotype. J is TRBJ1-1 and V is TRBV24-1; tentative D call: TRBD1 (5 bases). V was shortened by 7 bases and J by 1 base, with 6 bases between the two germline ends. CDR3 length: 12 residues. Germline V gives CDR1 KGHDR, CDR2 SFDVKD. The CDR3 DNA is TGTGCCACCAGGGGACCGAACACTGAAGCTTTCTTT. Amino acids: CATRGPNTEAFF.

This clonotype was counted between two and nine times. The rearrangement joins TRBV4-1 to TRBJ2-3; D is ambiguous. The germline V gene has CDR1 MGHRA and CDR2 YSYEKL. Trimming shortened V by 0 bases and J by 7 bases, and 8 bases separated the two germline ends. The CDR3 consists of 13 residues. CDR3 protein: CASSQDQLHTQYF. The CDR3 DNA follows: TGCGCCAGCAGCCAAGATCAGCTTCATACGCAGTATTTT.